Below, 2 T cell receptor beta chains from the same sample are listed, as sequenced in a study of T cells in women clearing cervical HPV infection. Profiled with immunoSEQ multiplex PCR; TCRdb holds only in-frame clones, not every one. This repertoire comprises about 35,000 clones; its ten largest clones make up 6.5% to 9%. Sequencing used blood buffy coat. The receptors originated from a woman between 18 and 70 years old with a cervical HPV16 infection that either progressed to CIN3+ or cleared (not recorded which).

With respect to this clone: The read halts 3 residues ahead of the CDR3 end, with the missing end drawn from the germline J gene. The chain links TRBV6-2 or TRBV6-3 to TRBJ2-3; TRBD1 matches at 11 bases. The CDR3 consists of 15 residues. Germline CDR1 is MNHEY and CDR2 is SVGEGT. CDR3 sequence: CASSTGQGAFQPQYF. The sequenced CDR3 bases are TGTGCCAGCAGCACCGGACAGGGGGCGTTTCAGCCG.

The sequenced part of the CDR3 DNA is TGTGCCAGCTCCCCTTCCTCTGGCGGAAACACCGGGGAG. This encodes CASSPSSGGNTGE. The entire CDR3 protein reads CASSPSSGGNTGELFF. The chain carries TRBV18 and TRBJ2-2, with D unclear. The read halts 3 residues ahead of the CDR3 end, with the missing end drawn from the germline J gene. There are 16 residues in the CDR3. Germline V gene data show CDR1 as KGHSH and CDR2 as LQKENI. V lost 6 bases to trimming and J lost 2 bases, with 16 bases between them. Filled out from reference TRBV18 and TRBJ2-2, the complete variable domain reads NAGVMQNPRHLVRRRGQEARLRCSPMKGHSHVYWYRQLPEEGLKFMVYLQKENIIDESGMPKERFSAEFPKEGPSILRIQQVVRGDSAAYFCASSPSSGGNTGELFFGEGSRLTVL.